Below are 4 T cell receptor beta chains sequenced from a single sample in a study of T cells expressing NK-cell markers. Following a re-call of the 5' RACE reads, TCRdb has one entry per CDR3 protein and lacks DNA. Its table records more than 400,000 distinct CDR3 sequences. Sequencing was carried out using blood T cells: a sorted CD56 or NKG2C T cell subset, CD4+ or CD8+ T cells, or bulk PBMC T cells (not recorded which). The receptors shown here come from a woman aged 18 to 75 in good health.

The gene calls are TRBV20-1 and TRBJ1-5; the D gene TCRdb calls, TRBD1, cannot be checked with no DNA. CDR1 is DFQATT and CDR2 is SNEGSKA in the germline V gene (reference sequence). This CDR3 is 15 amino acids long. The CDR3 sequence: CSASSVQGGNQPQHF.

CDR3 sequence reads: CSVESRTSESF. This sequence joins TRBV29-1 and TRBJ2-1; TCRdb's D call, TRBD2, is unchecked because there is no DNA. The CDR3 totals 11 residues. From germline, CDR1 is SQVTM and CDR2 ANQGSEA.

The chain joins TRBV7-2 to TRBJ1-1; TCRdb calls TRBD1, which cannot be checked without DNA. Per germline, CDR1 SGHTA and CDR2 FQGNSA. CDR3 length: 15 residues. The CDR3 reads CASSPSSDRPRGAFF.

The V call is TRBV24-1, the J call TRBJ1-1; no DNA is available, so the TRBD1 call from TCRdb remains unchecked. The germline V gene encodes CDR1 KGHDR and CDR2 SFDVKD. The CDR3 spans 13 residues. The CDR3 here is CATRQGENTEAFF.